Listed below are T cell receptor beta chains from one sample, sequenced in a study of T cells after yellow fever vaccination. MiXCR, run by TCRdb on the 5' RACE reads, gives a single entry per CDR3 protein. Seen here are some 240,000 distinct CDR3 sequences, 3.6% observed once, and the top ten hold under 20%. Sample: PBMCs, taken 15 days after the yellow fever booster vaccination. The origin of the receptors is a man aged 18-30 years who received the YFV17D yellow fever vaccine. Each CDR3 is given with its conserved first and last residue. Each record gives: clone size, V gene, J gene, D gene, CDR3 protein, CDR3 DNA. A D gene is named only where the DNA matches it firmly. The size field is filled for only some rows; it gives once, few, many or a size class.

many	TRBV4-1	TRBJ2-4	TRBD1	CASRPTGGFNIQYF	TGCGCCAGCCGCCCCACAGGGGGCTTTAACATTCAGTACTTC
many	TRBV24-1	TRBJ2-3	-	CATSEGGSTDTQYF	TGTGCCACCAGTGAGGGGGGAAGCACAGATACGCAGTATTTT
-	TRBV19	TRBJ2-5	-	CASSISGVYQETQYF	TGTGCCAGTAGTATCTCCGGGGTGTACCAAGAGACCCAGTACTTC
many	TRBV9	TRBJ1-3	TRBD1	CASSPPGQSGNTIYF	TGTGCCAGCAGCCCCCCGGGACAGAGTGGAAACACCATATATTTT
many	TRBV7-2	TRBJ2-1	-	CASSLGPSQGNEQFF	TGTGCCAGCAGTTTAGGACCATCCCAGGGGAATGAGCAGTTCTTC
many	TRBV20-1	TRBJ2-5	TRBD2	CSARRLRLAQETQYF	TGCAGTGCTCGACGCCTCAGACTAGCTCAAGAGACCCAGTACTTC
many	TRBV12-3/TRBV12-4	TRBJ2-2	-	CASSPQTGTLVGELFF	TGTGCCAGCAGTCCACAGACCGGGACCCTCGTCGGGGAGCTGTTTTTT
many	TRBV7-9	TRBJ2-3	TRBD2	CASSSTSGGQYLTQYF	TGTGCCAGCAGCTCGACTAGCGGGGGCCAATACTTAACGCAGTATTTT
many	TRBV10-3	TRBJ1-1	TRBD1	CAISMPGTENTEAFF	TGTGCCATCAGCATGCCCGGGACAGAGAACACTGAAGCTTTCTTT
many	TRBV5-6	TRBJ2-1	-	CASSLVQGEQFF	TGTGCCAGCAGCTTGGTCCAGGGTGAGCAGTTCTTC
-	TRBV28	TRBJ1-1	-	CASRPPGSMNTEAFF	TGTGCCAGCAGGCCTCCGGGATCCATGAACACTGAAGCTTTCTTT
-	TRBV20-1	TRBJ1-5	-	CSARGRGADNQPQHF	TGCAGTGCTCGGGGAAGGGGGGCTGACAATCAGCCCCAGCATTTT
many	TRBV12-3/TRBV12-4	TRBJ2-2	TRBD1	CASSFRQGVTGELFF	TGTGCCAGCAGTTTTAGACAGGGAGTCACCGGGGAGCTGTTTTTT
many	TRBV7-2	TRBJ2-2	TRBD2	CASVLAGGPYTGELFF	TGTGCCAGTGTACTAGCGGGGGGGCCGTACACCGGGGAGCTGTTTTTT
many	TRBV20-1	TRBJ1-5	-	CSAVEGQFNQPQHF	TGCAGTGCTGTGGAAGGACAGTTCAATCAGCCCCAGCATTTT
many	TRBV18	TRBJ2-3	TRBD2	CASSPTGTSGADTQYF	TGTGCCAGCTCACCAACCGGGACTAGCGGGGCAGATACGCAGTATTTT
many	TRBV29-1	TRBJ1-1	TRBD1	CSVGTQGATEAFF	TGCAGCGTTGGGACTCAGGGGGCCACTGAAGCTTTCTTT
many	TRBV28	TRBJ1-2	-	CASSLPGGYGYTF	TGTGCCAGCAGCCTCCCAGGTGGATATGGCTACACCTTC
many	TRBV6-2/TRBV6-3	TRBJ1-5	-	CASSQGRGPIQPQHF	TGTGCCAGCAGCCAAGGGCGCGGTCCGATTCAGCCCCAGCATTTT
many	TRBV5-1	TRBJ2-3	-	CASSEGPGDTQYF	TGCGCCAGCAGCGAGGGACCCGGGGATACGCAGTATTTT
many	TRBV5-1	TRBJ2-4	TRBD1	CASSSLPSGQGNKNIQYF	TGCGCCAGCAGCTCACTTCCGTCGGGACAGGGGAACAAAAACATTCAGTACTTC
many	TRBV5-1	TRBJ1-4	-	CASSPTRSTNEKLFF	TGCGCCAGCAGCCCCACGAGGTCAACTAATGAAAAACTGTTTTTT
many	TRBV29-1	TRBJ1-5	-	CSVSLGSNQPQHF	TGCAGCGTTTCTCTGGGTAGCAATCAGCCCCAGCATTTT
many	TRBV7-9	TRBJ1-1	-	CASSLGPGEAFF	TGTGCCAGCAGCTTAGGTCCCGGTGAAGCTTTCTTT
many	TRBV7-2	TRBJ1-1	TRBD1	CASSRARGTGYTEAFF	TGTGCCAGCAGCAGAGCGCGGGGGACAGGATACACTGAAGCTTTCTTT
many	TRBV20-1	TRBJ1-4	-	CSARGGPNEKLFF	TGCAGTGCCCGGGGGGGTCCTAATGAAAAACTGTTTTTT
many	TRBV5-1	TRBJ1-2	-	CASSLDGAGYTF	TGCGCCAGCAGCTTGGACGGAGCAGGCTACACCTTC
many	TRBV6-5	TRBJ1-6	-	CASSGEQEGVASYNSPLHF	TGTGCCAGCAGTGGGGAACAGGAGGGGGTAGCGTCCTATAATTCACCCCTCCACTTT
many	TRBV12-3/TRBV12-4	TRBJ2-2	-	CASSLVTMAEAGSLFF	TGTGCCAGCAGTTTAGTTACAATGGCGGAAGCAGGTTCGCTGTTTTTT
many	TRBV4-2	TRBJ2-1	-	CASSQAKYNEQFF	TGTGCCAGCAGCCAAGCAAAGTACAATGAGCAGTTCTTC
many	TRBV7-2	TRBJ2-7	TRBD2	CASSLEAGGGSYEQYF	TGTGCCAGCAGCCTAGAGGCCGGCGGGGGCTCCTACGAGCAGTACTTC
many	TRBV12-3/TRBV12-4	TRBJ1-2	-	CASSLQNYGYTF	TGTGCCAGCAGTTTACAAAACTATGGCTACACCTTC
many	TRBV20-1	TRBJ1-2	TRBD1	CSASVRGYWFTF	TGCAGTGCTAGTGTCAGGGGGTACTGGTTCACCTTC
many	TRBV3-1	TRBJ1-1	TRBD1	CASSLGQGEDTEAFF	TGTGCCAGCAGCCTGGGCCAGGGGGAGGACACTGAAGCTTTCTTT
-	TRBV5-1	TRBJ1-2	-	CASSFGEGSYGYTF	-
many	TRBV18	TRBJ1-6	-	CASSPPGGSSPLHF	TGTGCCAGCTCCCCTCCGGGGGGCAGTTCACCCCTCCACTTT
many	TRBV20-1	TRBJ2-3	TRBD2	CSAERGGSTDTQYF	TGCAGTGCTGAGCGGGGGGGATCCACAGATACGCAGTATTTT
many	TRBV5-1	TRBJ2-7	TRBD1	CASSKGQDYEQYF	TGCGCCAGCAGCAAGGGACAGGACTACGAGCAGTACTTC
many	TRBV7-6	TRBJ2-1	-	CASSFSLGNEQFF	TGTGCCAGCAGCTTTTCTTTGGGGAATGAGCAGTTCTTC
many	TRBV15	TRBJ2-3	-	CATSRGSRGAGDTQYF	TGTGCCACCAGCAGAGGATCCAGGGGCGCGGGAGATACGCAGTATTTT